The present entry profiles one TCR beta chain with its context. Antigen unknown. CDR1 is LNHDA, CDR2 SQIVND, per germline (reference sequence). The CDR3 consists of 16 residues. The ends were cut back, 3 bases at V and 2 bases at J, with 17 bases in the middle. The data belong to a study of Graves' ophthalmopathy and Graves' hyperthyroidism. Findings of the study overall: Between ophthalmopathy and stable hyperthyroidism, a 13-signature model drew a separation with around 90% sensitivity and around 80% specificity. Most thyroid clonotypes expanded beyond 0.001 frequency were also found in blood.

RNA transcripts were the source from which TCR beta CDR3 regions were amplified. Amplification began with first-round RT-PCR using HTBI primers, then second-round multiplex PCR was performed. One entry per CDR3 protein results from TCRdb running MiXCR on the multiplex PCR reads. The sample contains hundreds of thousands of distinct CDR3 sequences, 45% to 55% of which appear only once. Clinicians made diagnoses from clinical symptoms, serum thyroxine, TRAb, thyroid ultrasound and orbital computed tomography. The origin of this receptor is an adult man with Graves' ophthalmopathy. The V call is TRBV19, the J call TRBJ2-7; D tentatively fits TRBD1 or TRBD2 (5 bases each). What was sequenced was peripheral blood. This CDR3 is CASSIALSGPTYEQYF. CDR3 in DNA: TGTGCCAGTAGTATTGCGTTATCGGGACCGACCTACGAGCAGTACTTC.